Following are 3 T cell receptor beta chains from one sample sequenced in a study of CD8 T cells in ankylosing spondylitis. Via MiXCR, TCRdb re-called the 5' RACE reads, giving one row per CDR3 protein. The table includes some 130,000 distinct CDR3 sequences, approximately 10% detected once. The specimen was blood, either unsorted or a sorted T cell fraction (not recorded which). The source is a female donor with ankylosing spondylitis or in good health (not recorded which).

This clonotype has a count of ten or more. The V and J genes are TRBV20-1 and TRBJ2-7; 9 bases line up with TRBD2. V shed 6 bases and J 0 bases; nucleotides not matched to a gene: 6. Germline V gene lookup returns CDR1 DFQATT and CDR2 SNEGSKA (reference sequence). The length of the CDR3 is 14 residues. CDR3 nucleotides: TGCAGTGCCCTCAGCGGGAGGTTCTCCTACGAGCAGTACTTC. It codes for CSALSGRFSYEQYF.

This clonotype was counted at least ten times. CDR3 in DNA: TGCGCCAGCACCGGAGGAGGAGGTTCCTACGAGCAGTACTTC. Translated, it gives CASTGGGGSYEQYF. The chain has TRBV5-1 and TRBJ2-7, with D possibly being TRBD2 (5 bases). The CDR3 spans 14 residues. Trimming left V 6 bases short and J 1 base short, with 14 bases between. Germline CDR1 SGHRS, CDR2 YFSETQ.

Concerning this clonotype: A read error may be the cause here, since a much bigger clone is one base away. The chain has TRBV5-1 and TRBJ1-1, with D possibly being TRBD1 (5 bases). Germline values: CDR1 SGHRS, CDR2 YFSETQ. The CDR3 runs to 13 residues. CDR3 sequence reads: CASSARTDTETFF. CDR3 nucleotides: TGCGCCAGCTCGGCCAGGACGGACACTGAAACTTTCTTT.